This T cell receptor beta chain is from a study of blood T cell repertoires in COVID-19 (dated by TCRdb to the early 2020s). Background for the entire study: The collaborator samples originated in the United States, Italy and Spain and spanned the acute and convalescent phases of COVID-19. The material from the prospective study consisted of cDNA or gDNA derived from T cells, B-cell-depleted T cells, or PBMCs. Deeply sampled blood TCRbeta repertoires from subjects exposed to, actively infected with, or recovered from COVID-19 were included in the dataset. The repertoires were released in a freely available public database meant as a resource for research on the immune response to SARS-CoV-2. The samples were drawn from the first 160 participants of the ongoing ImmuneRACE study and from 1,200 or so subjects provided by 6 global collaborators. Nearly every sample came with metadata listing a de-identified subject ID, COVID-19 status, age in years and sex. Where available, HLA class I and class II types were taken from metadata supplied by the sample provider and were not determined by assay-based typing.

As regards this clone: Its antigen has not been determined. Nothing much larger sits one base from this clone, and base qualities are not available.

What the work shows at the level of the full study, not this receptor alone: The quantity of clinical and demographic metadata differed by source and by participant and was supplied without curation.

The collaborating institutions used their own protocols to collect whole blood in K2EDTA tubes. Collaborator samples were shipped for TCRbeta analysis as frozen whole blood, isolated PBMCs, or DNA extracted from either sample type. TCRbeta CDR3 regions were amplified from genomic DNA by means of the immunoSEQ Assay, a bias-controlled multiplex PCR. Regarding the original processing steps: The number of nucleated cells in each sample was estimated by amplification of reference gene primers within the assay. To quantify the absolute abundance of each unique TCRbeta CDR3 rearrangement, sequence reads were collapsed and filtered. Productive Simpson clonality was computed per sample as the square root of Simpson's diversity index over productive rearrangements. Drawn from immuneACCESS, this table holds only the in-frame rearrangements with V and J called that TCRdb kept. Clones are partly lost; checked studies trace under half to an unresolved V gene and leave the rest unexplained. V, J and clone size derive from that table, while D and trimming were established from the DNA sequence. The sample includes some 37,000 clones, with roughly 88% observed a single time. 9.5% to 13% of the sample is in the top ten clones.

From the cysteine through the phenylalanine, the CDR3 covers 15 amino acids. Kept here is only the CDR3 DNA, which spans 45 bases and is read in frame from base 1. The germline V gene encodes CDR1 SGHAT and CDR2 FQNNGV. V gives up 1 base and J gives up 4 bases, and the segment between their germline ends measures 13 bases. This chain is built from TRBV11-2 and TRBJ1-2; the D gene is perhaps TRBD1, from 6 matching bases. This sequence was found in a man in his 70s with acute or convalescent COVID-19. Sequencing input: peripheral blood. The CDR3 region has the sequence CASSLGRGAAYGYTF. The DNA sequence is as follows: TGTGCCAGCAGCTTAGGCAGGGGCGCAGCCTATGGCTACACCTTC.